Here is one T cell receptor beta chain with its context. The data were taken from a study of cytomegalovirus exposure and HLA in healthy donors. Between the trimmed V and J ends, which lost 4 bases and 6 bases, there was a span of 10 bases. Germline V gives CDR1 SQVTM, CDR2 ANQGSEA. The CDR3 extends over 11 amino acids. PCR employed 60 Vbeta and 13 Jbeta primers. Original analysis: Unique TCR beta chains numbered around 80 million in a later analysis, with about 11 million shared. Clones were read by immunoSEQ multiplex PCR, and TCRdb kept only the in-frame ones, dropping some. D and trimming were read from the DNA, whereas the V and J calls and clone size are those reported in that table. The sample has about 110,000 clones; approximately 72% are singletons.

This chain uses TRBV29-1 with TRBJ2-7, with a possible D match to TRBD2 (5 bases). The sample was PBMCs. The TCR originated in a man aged 25-45 years in good health and CMV-seronegative. CDR3 protein: CSVVFSVEQYF. The DNA for the CDR3 is TGCAGCGTTGTATTTAGCGTCGAGCAGTACTTC.